This T cell receptor beta chain was recorded in a study of breast tumors, draining lymph nodes, adjacent tissues. TCRdb ran MiXCR on the multiplex PCR reads and lists one entry per CDR3 protein. The table records about 200,000 distinct CDR3 sequences, over 25% of them present only once. The lymph nodes were axillary draining lymph nodes from breast cancer patients. The V gene lost 5 bases and the J gene lost 9 bases, with 14 bases spanning the gap. Germline values: CDR1 LNHDA, CDR2 SQIVND (reference sequence). The CDR3 covers 13 residues. Study-level findings and limits: Tumor repertoires ranked between lymph nodes and nontumor tissue in diversity, with V and J gene preferences.

This clonotype was counted many times. Antigen: not known. Sequenced: axillary lymph node tissue. J is TRBJ2-1 and V is TRBV19; D is unclear. This clonotype was sampled from a female donor with breast cancer. Some clones in this sample may be carry-over from other donors' samples. The CDR3 reads CASSGSSESEQFF. CDR3 DNA: TGTGCCAGTAGTGGCTCGTCGGAGTCTGAGCAGTTCTTC. Using reference TRBV19 and TRBJ2-1 for the parts outside the CDR3, the full variable domain is DGGITQSPKYLFRKEGQNVTLSCEQNLNHDAMYWYRQDPGQGLRLIYYSQIVNDFQKGDIAEGYSVSREKKESFPLTVTSAQKNPTAFYLCASSGSSESEQFFGPGTRLTVL.